This entry describes one T cell receptor (beta chain). Its antigen is not identified. 13 Jbeta primers and 60 Vbeta primers were used for the PCR. TCRdb's copy holds only in-frame clones and misses some; the assay was immunoSEQ multiplex PCR. In the table there are 150,000 to 200,000 clones, 79% of which are singletons. This CDR3 contains 12 residues. Trimming removed 5 bases from V and 5 bases from J, with 9 bases in between. The germline CDR1 and CDR2 sequences are SGHTA and FQGTGA. This record belongs to a study of cytomegalovirus exposure and HLA in healthy donors. Study findings and constraints: Data from an earlier analysis indicated that most TCR beta V segments were productive either about 87% or about 30% of the time. CMV antigen specificity of three CMV-associated chains was confirmed in vitro.

The TCR sequence derives from a woman in her fifties or sixties in good health and CMV-seronegative. The chain employs TRBV7-3 and TRBJ2-5, with a weak D call TRBD2 (5 bases). Sample: PBMCs. The CDR3 is CASSRSGETQYF. CDR3 DNA sequence: TGTGCCAGCAGCCGCTCGGGGGAGACCCAGTACTTC.